Below, 24 T cell receptor beta chains from the same sample are listed, as sequenced in a study of tumor-infiltrating lymphocytes in glioblastoma multiforme. TCRB libraries came from RNA via three nested multiplex PCR rounds. MiXCR, applied by TCRdb to the multiplex PCR reads, yields one record per CDR3 protein. Of roughly 15,000 distinct CDR3 sequences in the sample, around 70% were seen once. Sequences were obtained from brain tumor tissue. The receptor source for this set is a male donor with glioblastoma.

This clonotype has a count of ten or more. The chain recombines TRBV11-2 with TRBJ1-1; D uncertain. The CDR3 spans 12 residues. V was shortened by 8 bases and J by 7 bases, with 14 bases between the two germline ends. Germline lookup yields CDR1 SGHAT and CDR2 FQNNGV. CDR3 region: CASRRGTVEAFF. Written as DNA, the CDR3 is TGTGCCAGCCGCCGTGGTACGGTTGAAGCTTTCTTT. Variable domain in full (rest from reference TRBV11-2 and TRBJ1-1): EAGVAQSPRYKIIEKRQSVAFWCNPISGHATLYWYQQILGQGPKLLIQFQNNGVVDDSQLPKDRFSAERLKGVDSTLKIQPAKLEDSAVYLCASRRGTVEAFFGQGTRLTVV.

Only a few counts were recorded for this clonotype. This chain uses TRBV30 with TRBJ2-5; 11 bases map to TRBD1. This CDR3 is built from 13 residues. V was pared by 5 bases and J by 2 bases, with 1 base of the junction left unmatched. CDR1 and CDR2 (germline): GTSNPN, SVGIG (reference sequence). In DNA form, the CDR3 reads TGTGCCTGGGGGACAGGGGGGCAAGAGACCCAGTACTTC. Translation: CAWGTGGQETQYF.

The chain uses TRBV20-1 and TRBJ2-1; D might be TRBD1 (6 bases). The CDR3 sequence is 14 residues long. Trimming cost V 3 bases and J 0 bases, with 9 bases left between them. Germline loops: CDR1 DFQATT, CDR2 SNEGSKA (reference sequence). The CDR3 DNA sequence: TGCAGTGCTAGGAGGACAGACTCCTACAATGAGCAGTTCTTC. It is translated as CSARRTDSYNEQFF.

As to this clonotype: The conserved final phenylalanine or tryptophan is absent from the CDR3, which likely points to a read error. The chain joins TRBV20-1 to TRBJ1-1; tentative D call: TRBD1 (6 bases). The CDR3 is made up of 15 amino acids. Germline CDR1 DFQATT, CDR2 SNEGSKA (reference sequence). The CDR3 sequence: CSTRGGGGLGSEAFL. The CDR3 coding sequence is TGCAGTACTAGAGGTGGGGGGGGGCTTGGGTCTGAAGCTTTCCTT.

With regard to this clonotype: The junction and the germline gene differ at one end; a read error may be behind it. V gene TRBV28 combines with J gene TRBJ1-2; TRBD1 aligns across 8 bases. The CDR3 covers 13 residues. Per the germline V gene, CDR1 is MDHEN and CDR2 is SYDVKM. Written as DNA, the CDR3 is TGTGCCAGCAGAACAGGGGGTCAACGGAGCTATACCTTC. Amino acids: CASRTGGQRSYTF.

Of note for this clonotype: A read error may account for a junction end that differs from germline. The chain is built from TRBV20-1 and TRBJ2-3, with 15 bases identical to TRBD2. This CDR3 has 20 residues. The germline V gene has CDR1 DFQATT and CDR2 SNEGSKA (reference sequence). The CDR3 coding sequence is TGCAGTGCTGGTTGCCCCGGACTAGCGGGAGGGCCGAGTAGCACTGATACGCAGTATTTT. This gives the protein CSAGCPGLAGGPSSTDTQYF.

This clonotype was recorded a few times. The junction does not match germline at one end; this may be a read error. The J gene is TRBJ2-2, the V gene TRBV6-5; D unclear. Germline CDR1 reads MNHEY; CDR2 reads SVGAGI. This CDR3 has 14 amino acids. The CDR3, as DNA: TGCGCCAGCAGTTACTCTCGGCAGGTCGGGGAGCTGTTTTTT. Its protein is CASSYSRQVGELFF.

The chain carries TRBV20-1 and TRBJ1-1, with TRBD1 matching over 7 bases. CDR1 and CDR2 from the germline V gene are DFQATT and SNEGSKA (reference sequence). Losses at the gene ends were 3 bases for V and 11 bases for J; bases not matched to a gene: 24. The CDR3 sequence is 17 residues long. The CDR3 region has the DNA TGCAGTGCTAGCAGGGACAGTACTTTACTCTCGAGGACTGGGGCTTTCTTT. It yields the protein CSASRDSTLLSRTGAFF.

Note on this clonotype: A much bigger clone sits one base away, suggesting this may be a read error. The CDR3 here is CASSSLAVGGYEQYF. The CDR3, as DNA: TGTGCCAGCAGCTCCCTTGCGGTAGGCGGTTACGAGCAGTACTTC. The rearrangement links TRBV11-2 to TRBJ2-7; D is undetermined. The V gene lost 4 bases and the J gene lost 4 bases, with 17 bases spanning the gap. Per the germline V gene, CDR1 is SGHAT and CDR2 is FQNNGV. There are 15 residues in the CDR3.

About this clonotype: This CDR3 fails to terminate in the conserved phenylalanine or tryptophan, so it likely reflects a read error. J is TRBJ1-1 and V is TRBV11-3; 8 nucleotides agree with TRBD1. CDR3 length equals 14 residues. Germline CDR1 and CDR2: SGHNT and YENEEA. The V and J ends lost 5 bases and 4 bases, in that order; junction bases with no gene match: 6. The CDR3 DNA reads TGTGCCAGCAGCCTGATTGGACAGGGCACTGAAGCTTTCCTT. Protein: CASSLIGQGTEAFL.

Remarks on this clonotype: At one end, the junction sequence differs from germline, possibly due to a read error. The rearrangement uses TRBV11-2 and TRBJ2-5, with D possibly matching TRBD1 (5 bases). This CDR3 has 15 amino acids. Germline loops: CDR1 SGHAT, CDR2 FQNNGV. CDR3 region: CASSLRGQGKETKYF. The CDR3 DNA reads TGTGCCAGCAGCTTACGAGGTCAGGGAAAAGAGACCAAGTACTTC.

This sequence joins TRBV6-1 and TRBJ2-3, with 7 positions matching TRBD1. V shed 0 bases, J shed 3 bases, and the junction held 6 bases outside the gene matches. Germline V gene lookup returns CDR1 MNHNS and CDR2 SASEGT. The CDR3 runs 16 residues. CDR3 protein: CASSEAMGQRTDTQYF. CDR3 nucleotides: TGTGCCAGCAGTGAAGCCATGGGACAGAGGACAGATACGCAGTATTTT.

CDR3 protein: CASSPVGSNNEQFF. The CDR3 bases are TGTGCCAGCAGCCCCGTAGGGTCCAACAATGAGCAGTTCTTC. The chain couples TRBV11-2 to TRBJ2-1; D is unresolved. This CDR3 region has 14 residues. The V gene's germline CDR1 is SGHAT and CDR2 FQNNGV. The V end was cut by 5 bases, the J end by 5 bases, with 13 bases between.

This clonotype has ten or more counts. The chain uses TRBV6-1 and TRBJ2-7, with D possibly TRBD2 on 5 matching bases. This CDR3 spans 13 amino acids. V dropped 4 bases and J dropped 0 bases, with 7 bases sitting between them. Germline V gene sequence: CDR1 MNHNS, CDR2 SASEGT. DNA for the CDR3: TGTGCCAGCAGTGCGGGGTTCTCCTACGAGCAGTACTTC. It yields the protein CASSAGFSYEQYF.

The chain uses TRBV11-2 and TRBJ2-1, with 12 bases that match TRBD2. CDR1 and CDR2 from the germline V gene are SGHAT and FQNNGV. This CDR3 contains 16 residues. V gave up 3 bases and J gave up 6 bases; unmatched junction bases: 6. CDR3 coding DNA: TGTGCCAGCAGCTTCTCTCTAGCGGGAGGGTGCAATGAGCAGTTCTTC. Translation: CASSFSLAGGCNEQFF.

The chain joins TRBV4-2 to TRBJ2-7, with 11 bases fitting TRBD1. V lost 0 bases and J lost 0; bases outside the gene matches: 4. CDR1 and CDR2 from the germline V gene are LGHNA and YNFKEQ. The CDR3 consists of 17 residues. DNA for the CDR3: TGTGCCAGCAGCCAAGAGGGGACAGGGGGGGGCTCCTACGAGCAGTACTTC. This translates into CASSQEGTGGGSYEQYF.

V and J are TRBV28 and TRBJ2-7, with D possibly TRBD1 on 5 matching bases. The CDR3 contains 15 residues. Germline V lookup: CDR1 MDHEN, CDR2 SYDVKM. Trimming stripped 6 bases from V and 2 bases from J, with 17 bases between. The CDR3 sequence is CASSPSTGRPYEQYF. DNA of the CDR3: TGTGCCAGCAGCCCCTCAACAGGCCGTCCCTACGAGCAGTACTTC.

A word on this clonotype: The CDR3 end shows no conserved phenylalanine or tryptophan, and so a read error is likely. The V gene is TRBV11-3, the J gene TRBJ2-3, with a possible D match to TRBD1 (5 bases). Germline loops: CDR1 SGHNT, CDR2 YENEEA. This CDR3 comprises 14 residues. The CDR3 coding sequence is TGTACCAGCAGCTTTGAGAGTCACACAGGTACGCAGTATTTG. This codes for CTSSFESHTGTQYL.

The chain couples TRBV4-2 to TRBJ2-3; weak D call: TRBD2 (6 bases). Germline loops: CDR1 LGHNA, CDR2 YNFKEQ. Trimming stripped 3 bases from V and 2 bases from J, with 18 bases between. This CDR3 contains 17 residues. In DNA form, the CDR3 reads TGTGCCAGCAGCCATGTCGGATTAGCGGATCCCACAGATACGCAGTATTTT. Amino acids: CASSHVGLADPTDTQYF.

The rearrangement uses TRBV4-1 and TRBJ2-2; D ambiguous. The CDR3 consists of 13 residues. Deletions cut 4 bases from V and 6 bases from J, with 9 bases between. Germline-derived CDR1 and CDR2 are MGHRA and YSYEKL. CDR3 in amino acids: CASSLQKAGELFF. As DNA, the CDR3 is TGCGCCAGCAGCCTACAAAAGGCCGGGGAGCTGTTTTTT.

This clonotype was recorded only once. The chain recombines TRBV11-2 with TRBJ1-5; weak D call: TRBD1 (5 bases). Germline V gene lookup returns CDR1 SGHAT and CDR2 FQNNGV. The ends were cut back, 6 bases at V and 14 bases at J, with 23 bases in the middle. The CDR3 has 14 amino acids. In DNA, the CDR3 is TGTGCCAGCAGTATGGGGGAAGGGACCCAGACCAAGCATTTT. Translated, it gives CASSMGEGTQTKHF.

There are many counts of this clonotype. A read error may account for a junction end that differs from germline. The genes are TRBV30 and TRBJ1-3; 7 bases are shared with TRBD1. The germline CDR1 and CDR2 sequences are GTSNPN and SVGIG (reference sequence). This CDR3 spans 13 amino acids. CDR3 nucleotides: TGTGCCTGGAAGAAGGGGGCTGGGAACACCATATATTTT. Protein product: CAWKKGAGNTIYF.

About this clonotype: This could be a read error, since a much larger clone is one nucleotide away. The V call is TRBV11-3, the J call TRBJ2-5; possible D gene TRBD1, 6 bases. The CDR3 loop spans 16 amino acids. The germline V and J ends were trimmed by 0 bases and 9 bases, with 20 bases remaining between them. CDR1 is SGHNT and CDR2 is YENEEA in the germline V gene. The DNA for the CDR3 is TGTGCCAGCAGCTTAGATCAAGGACAGCCCCTTTGGGCCCAGTACTTC. This encodes CASSLDQGQPLWAQYF.

This clonotype came up a few times. The rearrangement joins TRBV13 to TRBJ2-3; D gene uncertain. The V gene's germline CDR1 is PRHDT and CDR2 FYEKMQ (reference sequence). The CDR3 totals 16 residues. The V gene lost 2 bases and the J gene lost 4 bases, with 16 bases spanning the gap. The CDR3 region has the DNA TGTGCCAGCAGCTTAAGAGGTCGGCTGGTCCCAGATACGCAGTATTTT. Its protein is CASSLRGRLVPDTQYF.